This T cell receptor beta chain was captured by sequencing in a study of blood T cell repertoires in COVID-19. In the study overall: The United States, Italy and Spain supplied acute and convalescent COVID-19 samples. Sample material is recorded as cDNA or gDNA derived from T cells, B-cell-depleted T cells, or PBMCs.

Method: immunoSEQ multiplex PCR; TCRdb's copy keeps in-frame clones and lacks some. The table shows roughly 190,000 clones, with approximately 73% occurring only once. V gave up 4 bases and J gave up 4 bases; unmatched junction bases: 10. The CDR3 length is 16 residues. Germline V gene lookup returns CDR1 LNHDA and CDR2 SQIVND (reference sequence). This clone was picked up a small number of times. Cohort allocation depended upon clinical history that participants reported. This sequence joins TRBV19 and TRBJ1-5; 7 nucleotides match TRBD1. The receptor comes from a woman aged 45-59 years with acute COVID-19. Sequenced input: PBMCs or T cells enriched from blood (not recorded which). The CDR3 region has the DNA TGTGCCAGTAGTACCTCTAGACAGGGTAATAATCAGCCCCAGCATTTT. This encodes CASSTSRQGNNQPQHF.